The entry below describes one T cell receptor beta chain. Its antigen remains unidentified. Assay used: immunoSEQ multiplex PCR; TCRdb lists only in-frame clones, some missing. The table lists about 58,000 clones, roughly 80% of them singletons. These data originate in a study of OX40 agonist ivuxolimab in advanced cancers. Study as a whole: Dose-escalation cases comprised hepatocellular carcinoma, melanoma, renal cell or head and neck cancer.

The germline V gene has CDR1 SGHRS and CDR2 YFSETQ. This CDR3 comprises 15 residues. Trimming stripped 0 bases from V and 3 bases from J, with 10 bases between. The study, taken as a whole, reports: Fewer expanded clones were found on average in CD4+ than in CD8+ T cells.

The genes are TRBV5-1 and TRBJ2-1; D possibly uses TRBD1 or TRBD2 (5 bases each). The receptor was isolated from an adult with an advanced solid tumor such as melanoma, head and neck, liver or kidney cancer. This material consisted of CD4+ or CD8+ T cells sorted from blood, taken in a trial of the OX40 agonist ivuxolimab. The CDR3: CASSLGDGRYNEQFF. The CDR3 DNA reads as TGCGCCAGCAGCTTGGGGGACGGTCGCTACAATGAGCAGTTCTTC.